Each of the 8 T cell receptor beta chains below was sequenced from the same sample in a study of cytomegalovirus exposure and HLA in healthy donors. Amplification used 60 Vbeta primers and 13 Jbeta primers. Profiling relied on immunoSEQ multiplex PCR, and the TCRdb table lists in-frame clones only, not all of them. This table holds over 100,000 clones, around 70% found once. Material: PBMCs. The receptors originated from a man aged 25 to 45 in good health and CMV-seropositive.

V usage is TRBV27 and J usage is TRBJ1-2; a possible D gene is TRBD1 (5 bases). This CDR3 has 13 residues. V lost 9 bases, J lost 5 bases, and 16 bases lay in between. Germline CDR1 and CDR2: MNHEY and SMNVEV (reference sequence). The CDR3 DNA reads as TGTGCCAGACTGGGGCAGGGCCCTTATGGCTACACCTTC. Protein: CARLGQGPYGYTF.

The chain couples TRBV28 to TRBJ2-3, with D possibly matching TRBD2 (5 bases). The CDR3 contains 12 residues. The germline V gene has CDR1 MDHEN and CDR2 SYDVKM. The V and J ends lost 10 bases and 14 bases respectively, with 22 bases between them. In DNA form, the CDR3 reads TGTGCCACCCAACCCCCGCGGGTCCGGCGGTATTTT. This translates into CATQPPRVRRYF.

The chain combines TRBV27 with TRBJ2-6; D possibly corresponds to TRBD2 (5 bases). The germline V and J ends were trimmed by 5 bases and 4 bases, with 12 bases remaining between them. There are 15 residues in the CDR3. Germline V gene lookup returns CDR1 MNHEY and CDR2 SMNVEV (reference sequence). The CDR3 region is CASSRGSGGANVLTF. The CDR3 DNA reads as TGTGCCAGCAGTCGAGGGTCGGGGGGGGCCAACGTCCTGACTTTC.

A few counts support this clone. The chain recombines TRBV4-1 with TRBJ1-3; no reliable D call. Trimming stripped 6 bases from V and 2 bases from J, with 14 bases between. This CDR3 contains 15 residues. In germline, CDR1 is MGHRA, CDR2 YSYEKL. CDR3 region: CASSETLAPGNTIYF. The CDR3 DNA reads as TGCGCCAGCAGTGAGACTCTGGCCCCTGGAAACACCATATATTTT.

This chain joins TRBV7-3 and TRBJ2-1; 8 positions agree with TRBD2. Germline CDR1 is SGHTA and CDR2 is FQGTGA. V trimming: 2 bases; J trimming: 4 bases; junction bases outside the gene matches: 13. The CDR3 totals 18 residues. In nucleotides, the CDR3 is TGTGCCAGCAGCTTAGGGTTTTGGGGTAGCGGGGAATACAATGAGCAGTTCTTC. Amino acids: CASSLGFWGSGEYNEQFF.

This clone was found once. The chain has TRBV7-9 and TRBJ1-2; 10 bases match TRBD1. The CDR3 runs 14 residues. Germline V gene sequence: CDR1 SEHNR, CDR2 FQNEAQ (reference sequence). V dropped 3 bases and J dropped 8; count of bases not matched to a gene: 6. The CDR3 protein is CASSLKDRGGGYTF. CDR3 nucleotide sequence: TGTGCCAGCAGCTTGAAGGACAGGGGGGGAGGCTACACCTTC.

The V call is TRBV11-3, the J call TRBJ2-3, with 9 bases fitting TRBD1. The CDR3 runs 17 residues. Germline trimming cut 0 bases from V and 0 bases from J; bases unmatched to any gene: 4. Germline V gene sequence: CDR1 SGHNT, CDR2 YENEEA. CDR3 in amino acids: CASSLDGQGLSTDTQYF. The CDR3, as DNA: TGTGCCAGCAGCTTAGACGGACAGGGGCTAAGCACAGATACGCAGTATTTT.

This chain links TRBV10-1 with TRBJ2-1; maybe TRBD1 (5 bases). Deletions cut 0 bases from V and 0 bases from J, with 12 bases between. CDR1 WNHNN and CDR2 SYGVQD come from the germline V gene (reference sequence). CDR3 size: 17 residues. CDR3 residues: CASSESRTTTSYNEQFF. The DNA of the CDR3 is TGCGCCAGCAGTGAGTCCAGGACAACTACCTCCTACAATGAGCAGTTCTTC.